This T cell receptor beta chain comes out of a study of T cell responses to AZD1222 COVID-19 vaccine. Notes on the study in general: Nearly half of spike-specific TCRs reportedly target unmutated variant regions.

Points on this clone: As yet, its antigen is unknown.

Generated by immunoSEQ multiplex PCR, the TCRdb table keeps only in-frame clones and is missing some. The sample lists around 72,000 clones, roughly 82% occurring once. Trimming left V 3 bases short and J 4 bases short, with 9 bases between. The CDR3 has 13 amino acids. This chain joins TRBV12-3 or TRBV12-4 and TRBJ1-1, with a possible D match to TRBD1 (5 bases). Material: peripheral blood, obtained on day 0 of AZD1222 vaccination. The source is an adult in good health. CDR3 residues: CASSFVGTTEAFF. The CDR3 coding sequence is TGTGCCAGCAGTTTTGTCGGGACCACTGAAGCTTTCTTT.